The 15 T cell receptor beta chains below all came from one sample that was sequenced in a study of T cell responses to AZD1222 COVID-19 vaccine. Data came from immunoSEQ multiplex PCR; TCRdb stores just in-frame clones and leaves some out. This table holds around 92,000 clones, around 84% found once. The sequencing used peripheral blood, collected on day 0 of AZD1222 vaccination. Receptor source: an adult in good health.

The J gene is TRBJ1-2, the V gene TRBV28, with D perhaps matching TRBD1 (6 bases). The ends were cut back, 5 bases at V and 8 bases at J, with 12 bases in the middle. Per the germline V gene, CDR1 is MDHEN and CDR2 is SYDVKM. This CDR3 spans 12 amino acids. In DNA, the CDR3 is TGTGCCAGCAGTCGGACAGTGCGGGGCTACACCTTC. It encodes CASSRTVRGYTF.

In DNA, the CDR3 is TGTGCCAGCAGCTTAGGCTGGGGTCCCTACAATGAGCAGTTCTTC. Translating it yields CASSLGWGPYNEQFF. This chain uses TRBV7-2 with TRBJ2-1; no clear D. Trimming pared 1 base from V and 2 bases from J, leaving 9 bases between. The CDR3 sequence is 15 residues long. Germline V gene sequence: CDR1 SGHTA, CDR2 FQGNSA.

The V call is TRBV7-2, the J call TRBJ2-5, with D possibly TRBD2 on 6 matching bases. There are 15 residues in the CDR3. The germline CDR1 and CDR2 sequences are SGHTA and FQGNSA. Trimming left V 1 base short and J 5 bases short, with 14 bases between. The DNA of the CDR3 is TGTGCCAGCAGCTTAGTTCCGGGAGAAGGGGAGACCCAGTACTTC. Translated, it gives CASSLVPGEGETQYF.

This CDR3 reads CASSPPQVGNTEAFF. CDR3 nucleotide sequence: TGTGCCAGCTCACCACCCCAGGTGGGGAACACTGAAGCTTTCTTT. The genes are TRBV18 and TRBJ1-1; D unclear. Germline lookup yields CDR1 KGHSH and CDR2 LQKENI. The CDR3 sequence is 15 residues long. V lost 0 bases and J 1 base, leaving 9 bases between the germline ends. The complete variable domain, with remaining parts taken from reference TRBV18 and TRBJ1-1, reads NAGVMQNPRHLVRRRGQEARLRCSPMKGHSHVYWYRQLPEEGLKFMVYLQKENIIDESGMPKERFSAEFPKEGPSILRIQQVVRGDSAAYFCASSPPQVGNTEAFFGQGTRLTVV.

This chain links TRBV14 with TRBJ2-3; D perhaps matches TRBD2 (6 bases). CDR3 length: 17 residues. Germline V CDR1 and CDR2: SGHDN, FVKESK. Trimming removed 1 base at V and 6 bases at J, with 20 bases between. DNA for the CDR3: TGTGCCAGCAGCCAAGTGACTCCGGGACCGGAGGGGGATACGCAGTATTTT. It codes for CASSQVTPGPEGDTQYF.

The CDR3 sequence: CASSTTGGLIYGYTF. CDR3 sequence (DNA): TGTGCCAGTAGTACCACAGGGGGATTGATCTATGGCTACACCTTC. The J gene is TRBJ1-2, the V gene TRBV19; 8 bases agree with TRBD1. CDR1 and CDR2 from the germline V gene are LNHDA and SQIVND (reference sequence). Germline trimming cut 4 bases from V and 4 bases from J; bases unmatched to any gene: 8. CDR3 size: 15 residues.

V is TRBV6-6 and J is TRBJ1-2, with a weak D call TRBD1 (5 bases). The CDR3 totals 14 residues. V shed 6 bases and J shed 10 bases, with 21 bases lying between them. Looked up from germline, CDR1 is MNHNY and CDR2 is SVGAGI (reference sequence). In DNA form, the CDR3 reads TGTGCCAGCAGCCGCCGGGGGGACCTGGGGGACTACACCTTC. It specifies CASSRRGDLGDYTF.

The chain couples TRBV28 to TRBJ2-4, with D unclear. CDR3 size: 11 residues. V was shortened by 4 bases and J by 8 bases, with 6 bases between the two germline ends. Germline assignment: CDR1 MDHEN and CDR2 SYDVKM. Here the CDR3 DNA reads TGTGCCAGCAGTTACGTGGACATTCAGTACTTC. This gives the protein CASSYVDIQYF.

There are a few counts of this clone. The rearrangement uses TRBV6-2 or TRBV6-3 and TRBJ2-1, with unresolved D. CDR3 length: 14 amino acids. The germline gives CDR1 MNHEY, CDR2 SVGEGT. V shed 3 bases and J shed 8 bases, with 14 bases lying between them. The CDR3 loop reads CASSYGPDRDEQFF. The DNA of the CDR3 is TGTGCCAGCAGTTATGGGCCCGACCGTGATGAGCAGTTCTTC.

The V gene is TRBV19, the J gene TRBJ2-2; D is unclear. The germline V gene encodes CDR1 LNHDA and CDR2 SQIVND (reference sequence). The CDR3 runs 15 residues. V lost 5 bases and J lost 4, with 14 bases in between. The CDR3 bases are TGTGCCAGTAGTTTTAGCCCGTCTGGCACCGGGGAGCTGTTTTTT. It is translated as CASSFSPSGTGELFF.

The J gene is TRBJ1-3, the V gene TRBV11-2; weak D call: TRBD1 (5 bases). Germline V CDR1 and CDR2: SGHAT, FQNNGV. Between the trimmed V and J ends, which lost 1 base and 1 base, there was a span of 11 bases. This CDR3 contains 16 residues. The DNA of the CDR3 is TGTGCCAGCAGCTTAGTCCGGGGGAGGTCTGGAAACACCATATATTTT. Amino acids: CASSLVRGRSGNTIYF.

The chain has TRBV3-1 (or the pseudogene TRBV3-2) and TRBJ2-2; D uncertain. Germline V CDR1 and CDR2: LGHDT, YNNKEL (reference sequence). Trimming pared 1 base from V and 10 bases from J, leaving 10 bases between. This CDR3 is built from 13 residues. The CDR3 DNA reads TGTGCCAGCAGCCAAGTTGCGTACGTGGAGCTGTTTTTT. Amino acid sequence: CASSQVAYVELFF.

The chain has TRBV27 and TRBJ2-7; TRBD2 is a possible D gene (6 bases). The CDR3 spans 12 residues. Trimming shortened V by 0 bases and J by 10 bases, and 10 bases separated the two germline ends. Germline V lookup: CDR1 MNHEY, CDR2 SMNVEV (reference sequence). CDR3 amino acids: CASSLSGGGQYF. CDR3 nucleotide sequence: TGTGCCAGCAGTTTATCTGGGGGAGGACAGTACTTC.

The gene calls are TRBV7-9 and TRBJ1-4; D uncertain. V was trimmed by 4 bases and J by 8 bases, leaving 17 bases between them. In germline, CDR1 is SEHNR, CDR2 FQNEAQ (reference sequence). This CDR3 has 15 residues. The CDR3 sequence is CASSSTGGTREKLFF. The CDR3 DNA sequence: TGTGCCAGCAGCTCCACTGGTGGAACCCGGGAAAAACTGTTTTTT.

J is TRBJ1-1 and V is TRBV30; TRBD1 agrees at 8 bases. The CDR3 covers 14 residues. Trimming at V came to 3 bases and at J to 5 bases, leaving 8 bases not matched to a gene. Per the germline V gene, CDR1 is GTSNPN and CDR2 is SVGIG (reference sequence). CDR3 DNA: TGTGCCTGGAGCCTTACAGGGGGAGGAACTGAAGCTTTCTTT. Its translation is CAWSLTGGGTEAFF.